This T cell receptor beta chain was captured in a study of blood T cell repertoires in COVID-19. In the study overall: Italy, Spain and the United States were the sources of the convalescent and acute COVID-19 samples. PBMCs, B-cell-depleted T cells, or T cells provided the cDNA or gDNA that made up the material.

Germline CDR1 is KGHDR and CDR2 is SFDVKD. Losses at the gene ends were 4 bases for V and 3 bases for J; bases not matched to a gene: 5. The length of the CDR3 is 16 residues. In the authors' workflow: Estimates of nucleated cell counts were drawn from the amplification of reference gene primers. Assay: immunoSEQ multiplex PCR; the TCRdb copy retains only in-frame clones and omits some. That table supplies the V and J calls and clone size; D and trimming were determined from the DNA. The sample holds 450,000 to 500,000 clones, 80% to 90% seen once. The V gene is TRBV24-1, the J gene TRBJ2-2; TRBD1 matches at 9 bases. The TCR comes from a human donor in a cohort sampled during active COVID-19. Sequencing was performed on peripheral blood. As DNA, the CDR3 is TGTGCCACCAGTGACCCCGGACAGGGGTACACCGGGGAGCTGTTTTTT. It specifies CATSDPGQGYTGELFF.